This paragraph reports one TCR beta chain. Its specific antigen is unknown. The sample holds no much larger clone one base away, and base qualities are not on file. This specimen comes from a study of T cell responses to AZD1222 COVID-19 vaccine (dated by TCRdb to the early 2020s). Looking at the study overall: AZD1222 recipients with second doses at about 4 weeks or about 12 weeks were pooled, because spike-specific TCR depth and breadth did not differ between schedules. Enrollment into the trials was organized by age into subgroups of 18-55, 56-69 and 70-plus years, and those subgroups contained roughly 160, 29 and 62 TCR-sequenced participants, respectively. TCR sequencing was performed for roughly 250 trial participants, of whom some 200 were given two doses of AZD1222 and around 26 were given two doses of MenACWY control vaccine.

Cut back by 6 bases and 4 bases, the V and J ends lie 3 bases apart. Based on the germline V gene (reference sequence), the CDR1 and CDR2 sequences are MNHEY and SMNVEV. The CDR3 starts with the cysteine, ends with the phenylalanine, and has 11 residues. Only the CDR3 DNA stays, 33 bases, in frame from base 1. Overall study outcomes, separate from this receptor: Most participants were white British and females outnumbered males, and the authors suggested that clonal diversity may have been underestimated. Epitopes outside the regions mutated in the B.1.351 and B.1.1.7 variants were reportedly recognized by nearly half of the unique spike-specific TCRs. Because no day 14 peak-response samples were available, repertoires were characterized only after the peak T cell response. The whole spike protein was spanned by vaccine-associated CD4 TCRs, and dominant responses were seen in regions 160-218 and 743-854. In the small 56-69-year group, the increase in depth fell short of significance, most likely because of low power. Conclusions about previously exposed vaccinees were limited because only a handful of AZD1222 recipients were SARS-CoV-2 seropositive at baseline. After two AZD1222 doses, spike-specific TCR breadth and depth were significantly higher than at day 0 and than in MenACWY recipients.

The CDR3 regions of human TCRbeta chains were analyzed by immunosequencing. Per the source publication's procedure: Repertoire TCRs were matched against a reference library of SARS-CoV-2-specific TCRs generated with the MIRA antigen-specificity platform. Breadth was defined as the fraction of unique TCRs that were SARS-CoV-2-associated, and depth was defined as the fraction of total T cells that were SARS-CoV-2-associated. Using the MIRA data, each spike-specific TCR was assigned both to the spike region to which the TCR was reactive and to a CD4 or CD8 class. Log10-transformed breadth and depth values were compared by one-way ANOVA with Sidak's multiple comparisons tests. This immuneACCESS table, as held by TCRdb, lists in-frame sequences with V and J called but not all clones. Of the missing ones, under half trace to an unresolved V gene in checked studies; the others have no known cause. V, J and clone size are those of that table, while D and trimming were read from the DNA. The sample data list 95,000 to 130,000 clones, and around 94% of these were observed just once. 2.5% to 3% of the sample lies in the top ten.

This specimen's time point label, interpreted: baseline before first vaccination. The vaccinee samples were drawn from two UK trials, COV001 and COV002, one of which was a single-blind randomized controlled phase 2/3 trial testing AZD1222 (ChAdOx1 nCoV-19) in healthy adults. For TCRbeta chain sequencing, PBMC samples were collected from trial participants at day 0 and at day 28 after the second dose. The source material was peripheral blood, sampled on day 0 of AZD1222 vaccination. This TCR was sampled from an adult in good health. This chain joins TRBV27 to TRBJ2-2, with no confidently assigned D gene. The nucleotide sequence reads as follows: TGTGCCAGCAGGGGCACCGGGGAGCTGTTTTTT. This gives the protein CASRGTGELFF.